What follows are 10 T cell receptor beta chains derived from one specimen sequenced in a study of Graves' ophthalmopathy and Graves' hyperthyroidism (dated by TCRdb to between 2018 and 2020). TCRdb names Illumina HiSeq 2000 as the instrument used. For repertoire sequencing, TCR beta CDR3 regions were amplified from RNA transcripts. The first round of RT-PCR was done with HTBI primers and the Qiagen OneStep RT-PCR kit, and was followed by a second round of multiplex PCR, then size selection and purification. TCRdb's own reprocessing of the public reads used fastp at Q25 and MiXCR and kept productive beta chains. Identical CDR3 proteins give one entry, which carries the most common genes and DNA. This sample gives fewer than 600,000 distinct CDR3 sequences in total; around 15% of them show up just once. The ten largest account for approximately 9.8% of the sample. Material for sequencing was blood. These receptors all come from a woman aged 25-40 years with Graves' ophthalmopathy. Donor details come from another sample of the same person, matched by shared clones.

This clonotype was counted ten times or more. CDR3 protein: CASTPGLNYEQYF. The CDR3 nucleotides are TGTGCCTCAACGCCGGGACTAAATTACGAGCAGTACTTC. The rearrangement joins TRBV6-1 to TRBJ2-7, with 7 nucleotides matching TRBD2. Germline CDR1 reads MNHNS; CDR2 reads SASEGT. The CDR3 consists of 13 residues. V dropped 11 bases and J dropped 4; count of bases not matched to a gene: 11.

This clonotype was recorded at least ten times. The chain recombines TRBV19 with TRBJ2-5, with 12 nucleotides matching TRBD1. Trimming at V came to 10 bases and at J to 7 bases, leaving 7 bases not matched to a gene. Germline CDR1 is LNHDA and CDR2 is SQIVND (reference sequence). CDR3 size: 13 residues. CDR3: CATRDRGRGTQYF. The CDR3 nucleotides are TGTGCCACCCGGGACAGGGGGCGAGGGACCCAGTACTTC.

This clonotype occurred many times. The chain employs TRBV28 and TRBJ2-2, with unresolved D. The CDR3 has 17 amino acids. With 5 bases removed from V and 0 bases from J, the gap between germline ends came to 16 bases. In germline, CDR1 is MDHEN, CDR2 SYDVKM. The CDR3 nucleotides read TGTGCCAGCAGTCCTTTCGGGCCTACTTCGAACACCGGGGAGCTGTTTTTT. Encoded protein: CASSPFGPTSNTGELFF. Complete variable domain (other parts from reference TRBV28 and TRBJ2-2): DVKVTQSSRYLVKRTGEKVFLECVQDMDHENMFWYRQDPGLGLRLIYFSYDVKMKEKGDIPEGYSVSREKKERFSLILESASTNQTSMYLCASSPFGPTSNTGELFFGEGSRLTVL.

This clonotype was detected many times. The V and J genes are TRBV6-1 and TRBJ1-2; TRBD1 is a possible D gene (5 bases). Trimming pared 0 bases from V and 5 bases from J, leaving 13 bases between. The CDR3 runs to 15 residues. Germline CDR1 is MNHNS and CDR2 is SASEGT. The CDR3 DNA reads TGTGCCAGCAGTGAAGCGTCCAGGGATTTTTATGGCTACACCTTC. Encoded protein: CASSEASRDFYGYTF.

This clonotype has ten or more counts. The chain has TRBV28 and TRBJ1-1; possibly TRBD1 for D (6 bases). The germline V and J ends were trimmed by 4 bases and 2 bases, with 23 bases remaining between them. CDR1 is MDHEN and CDR2 is SYDVKM in the germline V gene. This CDR3 is built from 18 residues. Written as DNA, the CDR3 is TGTGCCAGCAGTTCCCGAATACTGCACAGGGACTCCAACACTGAAGCTTTCTTT. Translating it yields CASSSRILHRDSNTEAFF.

This clonotype was observed at least ten times. V gene TRBV7-9 combines with J gene TRBJ2-2, with D maybe TRBD2 (6 bases). The CDR3 totals 14 residues. V was shortened by 5 bases and J by 7 bases, with 14 bases between the two germline ends. Germline CDR1 reads SEHNR; CDR2 reads FQNEAQ (reference sequence). This CDR3 is CASSHRLVGGELFF. In nucleotides, the CDR3 is TGTGCCAGCAGCCACCGACTAGTCGGCGGGGAGCTGTTTTTT. Full variable domain (missing parts from reference TRBV7-9 and TRBJ2-2): DTGVSQNPRHKITKRGQNVTFRCDPISEHNRLYWYRQTLGQGPEFLTYFQNEAQLEKSRLLSDRFSAERPKGSFSTLEIQRTEQGDSAMYLCASSHRLVGGELFFGEGSRLTVL.

In DNA, the CDR3 is TGTGCCAGCAGCAGCCCATGGAGACAGGGTTCCTACGAGCAGTACTTC. It codes for CASSSPWRQGSYEQYF. The J gene is TRBJ2-7, the V gene TRBV6-2 or TRBV6-3, with 7 bases lining up with TRBD1. The germline gives CDR1 MNHEY, CDR2 SVGEGT. Trimming took 6 bases from V and 1 from J; bases not matched to a gene: 12. The CDR3 length is 16 residues.

This clonotype was detected ten times or more. The V and J genes are TRBV6-5 and TRBJ2-5; 11 bases map to TRBD2. Germline V gene lookup returns CDR1 MNHEY and CDR2 SVGAGI. This CDR3 has 16 residues. V was clipped by 6 bases and J by 2 bases; unmatched bases: 8. The CDR3 sequence is CASRQLAGAPQETQYF. CDR3 sequence (DNA): TGTGCCAGCAGGCAACTAGCGGGAGCCCCTCAAGAGACCCAGTACTTC.

The chain uses TRBV3-1 and TRBJ2-6, with D uncertain. Germline V gene lookup returns CDR1 LGHDT and CDR2 YNNKEL (reference sequence). The CDR3 spans 14 residues. Trimming took off 1 base at V and 2 bases at J, with 3 bases between the two ends. CDR3 amino acids: CASSQVAGANVLTF. The CDR3 DNA is TGTGCCAGCAGCCAAGTCGCTGGGGCCAACGTCCTGACTTTC.

This clonotype came up a few times. This chain joins TRBV6-5 and TRBJ1-3; no firm D call. Germline V gives CDR1 MNHEY, CDR2 SVGAGI. V was trimmed by 4 bases and J by 0 bases, leaving 10 bases between them. The length of the CDR3 is 15 residues. This CDR3 is CASSSAYISGNTIYF. CDR3 DNA sequence: TGTGCCAGCAGTTCCGCTTACATCTCTGGAAACACCATATATTTT.